What follows is one T cell receptor beta chain and its context. This clonotype was detected many times. Its antigen is currently not known. No much larger clonotype is one base removed from it; base qualities were not supplied. Explained via the paper, the treatment or condition label denotes: alpha-V12: anti-TRBV12 scFv linked to anti-CD3 scFv. T cells were expanded from blood mononuclear cells for roughly 3 days using either anti-CD3 antibody OKT3 or CD3/CD28 Dynabeads. The anti-TRBV12 bispecific sample was taken from a coculture of Jurkat leukemia cells with normal T cells and was compared with an anti-CD19 bispecific control coculture. The expanded T cells were grown in RPMI 1640 containing about 10% fetal bovine serum, recombinant human IL-2 (about 91 IU/ml) and IL-7 (about 5 ng/ml). Each coculture mixed some 50,000 target cells and some 50,000 normal T cells with bispecific antibody in roughly 95 ul and was incubated at 37 degrees C for less than 20 hours. Every bispecific antibody was made of two single-chain variable fragments expressed in a single-chain diabody format with a His tag. The effector T cells were obtained from healthy human donors, with peripheral blood mononuclear cells isolated from leukapheresis samples by Ficoll density gradient centrifugation.

Between the V and J ends, shortened by 0 bases and 0 bases respectively, the junction contains 27 bases. Counted from cysteine to phenylalanine, this CDR3 has 21 amino acids. CDR3 DNA only is kept here, 63 bases in frame from base 1. The germline V gene (reference sequence) supplies CDR1 DFQATT and CDR2 SNEGSKA. The libraries included unique molecular identifier barcodes, and the barcodes were used to quantify clonotypes. Qiagen AllPrep DNA/RNA Micro kits were used to isolate total RNA, and an Agilent TapeStation was used to check RNA quality. TCR beta libraries were built by 5' RACE: cDNA synthesis followed by two PCR steps using TCR beta constant-region gene-specific primers. TCR beta libraries were sequenced on an Illumina MiSeq platform. Per the authors' processing: MIGEC, MiXCR and VDJtools were used to process the reads. To get a clonotype's frequency, the unique molecular identifiers belonging to that clonotype were divided by all unique molecular identifiers in the sample. Nonfunctional TRBV genes classified in IMGT as pseudogenes or open reading frames, for example TRBV1, TRBV12-1 and TRBV21, were left out. Through fastp at Q25 and MiXCR, TCRdb rebuilt clones from the public reads, retaining in-frame beta chains. Every distinct CDR3 protein forms one entry, paired with its most common genes and DNA. These V and J calls derive from TCRdb rather than the authors' analysis. For this sample there are tens of thousands of distinct CDR3 sequences; 2% to 2.5% appear just once. The ten largest clones capture about 5.5% of the sample.

The data derive from a study of beta chain bispecific antibodies for T cell cancers (dated by TCRdb to 2020 to 2023). As for the study more broadly: Healthy donor T cells were cocultured with T cell leukemia lines and bispecific antibodies, then TRBV sequencing of surviving cells measured the depletion of each TRBV family. On the cell surface, TRBV12 (TRBV12-3) was expressed by Jurkat cells, whereas TRBV5-5 was expressed by HPB-ALL cells.

Findings and caveats that apply to the study as a whole: Leukemia cell line cells were mixed with normal T cells in each sequenced sample, and most of the targeted TRBV signal was derived from the leukemia cells rather than from the normal T cells. Cross-reactivity of the anti-TRBV5-5 antibody with TRBV5-6 was attributed to high sequence similarity between the two genes. Except for the targeted genes and closely related genes, all other TRBV family members appeared to be unaffected by the TRBV-directed bispecific antibodies. Relative to anti-CD19, the TRBV12-3 share of total TRBV signal was reduced by roughly 99% after anti-TRBV12 exposure, whereas a nonsignificant more than 30% decrease was observed for TRBV12-4.

The sample here was healthy donor T cells cultured with leukemia cells, taken from a culture containing a bispecific antibody targeting TCR Vbeta12. Here the chain combines TRBV20-1 and TRBJ1-5; no D gene is confidently identified. The source of this sequence is a human donor in good health. Some clones in this sample may be carry-over from other donors' samples. The DNA sequence reads TGCAGTGCTAGAGAAATAGACAATGGCTTTTTGTTAGGTAATAGCAATCAGCCCCAGCATTTT. This yields the protein CSAREIDNGFLLGNSNQPQHF.